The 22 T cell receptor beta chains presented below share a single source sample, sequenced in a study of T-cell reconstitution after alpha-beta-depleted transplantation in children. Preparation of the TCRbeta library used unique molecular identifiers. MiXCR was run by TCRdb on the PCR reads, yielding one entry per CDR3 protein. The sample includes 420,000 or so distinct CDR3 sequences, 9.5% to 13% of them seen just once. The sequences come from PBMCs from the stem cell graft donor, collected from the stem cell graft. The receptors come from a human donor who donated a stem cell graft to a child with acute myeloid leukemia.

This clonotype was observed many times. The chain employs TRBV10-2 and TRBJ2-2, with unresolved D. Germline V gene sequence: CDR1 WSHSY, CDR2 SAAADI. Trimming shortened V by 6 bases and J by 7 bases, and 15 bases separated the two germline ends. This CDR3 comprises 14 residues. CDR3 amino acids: CASRIGTFVGELFF. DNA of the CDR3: TGCGCCAGCAGGATAGGCACATTCGTCGGGGAGCTGTTTTTT.

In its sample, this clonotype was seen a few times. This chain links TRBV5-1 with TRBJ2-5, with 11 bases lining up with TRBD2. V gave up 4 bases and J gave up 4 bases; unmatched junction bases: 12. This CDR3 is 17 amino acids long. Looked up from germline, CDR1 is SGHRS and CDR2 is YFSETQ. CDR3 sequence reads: CASSVGHSGGARETQYF. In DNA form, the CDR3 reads TGCGCCAGCAGCGTGGGTCATAGCGGGGGGGCAAGAGAGACCCAGTACTTC.

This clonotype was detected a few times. The CDR3 nucleotides are TGTGCCAGCCCTCCCCCAGGGGATAACGAGCAGTACGTC. Its protein is CASPPPGDNEQYV. The J gene is TRBJ2-7, the V gene TRBV6-4; tentatively, D is TRBD1 (6 bases). Germline values: CDR1 MRHNA, CDR2 SNTAGT. CDR3 length: 13 amino acids. V lost 8 bases to trimming and J lost 5 bases, with 16 bases between them.

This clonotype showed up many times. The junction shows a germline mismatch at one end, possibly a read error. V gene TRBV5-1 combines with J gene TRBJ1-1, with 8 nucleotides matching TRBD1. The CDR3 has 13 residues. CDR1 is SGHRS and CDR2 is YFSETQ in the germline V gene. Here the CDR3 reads CASSFGQGTEAFF. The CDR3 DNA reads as TGTGCCAGCAGTTTCGGACAGGGCACTGAAGCTTTCTTT.

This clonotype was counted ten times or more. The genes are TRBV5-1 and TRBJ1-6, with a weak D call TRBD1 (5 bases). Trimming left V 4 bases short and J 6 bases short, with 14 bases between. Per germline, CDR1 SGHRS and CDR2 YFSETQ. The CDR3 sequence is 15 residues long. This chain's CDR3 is CASSPRDGGNSPLHF. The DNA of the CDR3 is TGCGCCAGCAGCCCCAGGGACGGCGGTAATTCACCCCTCCACTTT. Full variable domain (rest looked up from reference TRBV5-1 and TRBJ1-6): KAGVTQTPRYLIKTRGQQVTLSCSPISGHRSVSWYQQTPGQGLQFLFEYFSETQRNKGNFPGRFSGRQFSNSRSEMNVSTLELGDSALYLCASSPRDGGNSPLHFGNGTRLTVT.

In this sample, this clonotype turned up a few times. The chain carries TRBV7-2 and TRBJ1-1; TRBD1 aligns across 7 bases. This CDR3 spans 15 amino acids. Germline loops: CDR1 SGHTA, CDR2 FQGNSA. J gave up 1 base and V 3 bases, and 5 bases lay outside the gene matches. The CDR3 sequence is CASSFRGTANTEAFF. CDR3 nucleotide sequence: TGTGCCAGCAGCTTCCGAGGGACAGCGAACACTGAAGCTTTCTTT.

DNA for the CDR3: TGTGCCAGCAGCCGAAGCGGGGGCCCCTACAATGAGCAGTTCTTC. It is translated as CASSRSGGPYNEQFF. This rearrangement joins TRBV6-1 to TRBJ2-1; 8 bases agree with TRBD2. CDR1 and CDR2 (germline): MNHNS, SASEGT. Trimming at V came to 6 bases and at J to 2 bases, leaving 6 bases not matched to a gene. The length of the CDR3 is 15 residues.

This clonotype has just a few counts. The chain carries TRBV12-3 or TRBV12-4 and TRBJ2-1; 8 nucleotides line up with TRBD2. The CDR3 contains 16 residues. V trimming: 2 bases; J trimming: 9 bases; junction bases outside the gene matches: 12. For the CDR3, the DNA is TGTGCCAGCAGTTTATCGGCCGGGACTAGAGGTCCTGAGCAGTTCTTC. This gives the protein CASSLSAGTRGPEQFF.

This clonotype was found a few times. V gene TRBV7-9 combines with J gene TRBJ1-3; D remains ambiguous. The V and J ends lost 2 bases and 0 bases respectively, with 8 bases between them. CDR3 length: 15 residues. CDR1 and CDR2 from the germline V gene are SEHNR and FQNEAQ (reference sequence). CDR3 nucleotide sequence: TGTGCCAGCAGCTTAATGGCCAGCTCTGGAAACACCATATATTTT. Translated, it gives CASSLMASSGNTIYF.

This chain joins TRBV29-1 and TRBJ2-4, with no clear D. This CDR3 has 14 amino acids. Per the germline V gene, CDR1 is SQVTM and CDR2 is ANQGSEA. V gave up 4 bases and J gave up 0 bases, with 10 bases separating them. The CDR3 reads CSVVTQIAKNIQYF. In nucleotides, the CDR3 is TGCAGCGTTGTGACACAGATAGCCAAAAACATTCAGTACTTC.

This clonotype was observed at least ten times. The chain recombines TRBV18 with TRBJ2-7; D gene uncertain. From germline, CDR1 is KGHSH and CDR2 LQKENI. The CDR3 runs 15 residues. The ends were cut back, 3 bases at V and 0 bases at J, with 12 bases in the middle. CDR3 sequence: CASSPLGRNSYEQYF. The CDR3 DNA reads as TGTGCCAGCTCACCTCTGGGTCGGAACTCCTACGAGCAGTACTTC. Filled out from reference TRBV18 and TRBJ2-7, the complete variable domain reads NAGVMQNPRHLVRRRGQEARLRCSPMKGHSHVYWYRQLPEEGLKFMVYLQKENIIDESGMPKERFSAEFPKEGPSILRIQQVVRGDSAAYFCASSPLGRNSYEQYFGPGTRLTVT.

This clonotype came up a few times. CDR3 protein: CSAQPGNEQFF. The CDR3 DNA reads TGCAGTGCCCAGCCTGGGAATGAGCAGTTCTTC. V and J are TRBV20-1 and TRBJ2-1; D is unresolved. The V gene lost 6 bases and the J gene lost 7 bases, with 10 bases spanning the gap. The CDR3 spans 11 residues. The germline V gene encodes CDR1 DFQATT and CDR2 SNEGSKA (reference sequence).

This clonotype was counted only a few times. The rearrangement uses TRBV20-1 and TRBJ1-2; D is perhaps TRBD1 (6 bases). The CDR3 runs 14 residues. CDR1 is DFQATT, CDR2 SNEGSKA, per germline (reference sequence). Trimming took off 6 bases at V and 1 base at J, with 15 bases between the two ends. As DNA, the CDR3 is TGCAGTGCAGCCCCGGGACACCGTAACTATGGCTACACCTTC. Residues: CSAAPGHRNYGYTF.

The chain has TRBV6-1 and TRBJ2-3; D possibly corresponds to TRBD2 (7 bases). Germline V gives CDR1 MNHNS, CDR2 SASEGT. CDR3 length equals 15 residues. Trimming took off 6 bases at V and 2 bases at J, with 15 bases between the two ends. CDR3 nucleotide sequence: TGTGCCAGCAGAGACCAGCGGGGACACACAGATACGCAGTATTTT. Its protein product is CASRDQRGHTDTQYF.

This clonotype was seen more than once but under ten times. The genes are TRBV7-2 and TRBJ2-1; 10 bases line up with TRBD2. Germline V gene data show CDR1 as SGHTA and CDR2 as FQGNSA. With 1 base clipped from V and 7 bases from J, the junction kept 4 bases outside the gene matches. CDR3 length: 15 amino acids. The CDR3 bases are TGTGCCAGCAGCTTAGATGGGACTAGCGTTAATGAGCAGTTCTTC. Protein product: CASSLDGTSVNEQFF.

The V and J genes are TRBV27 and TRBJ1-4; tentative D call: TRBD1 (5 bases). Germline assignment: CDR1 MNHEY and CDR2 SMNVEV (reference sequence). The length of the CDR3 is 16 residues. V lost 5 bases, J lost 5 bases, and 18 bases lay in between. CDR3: CASSRDKGVTNEKLFF. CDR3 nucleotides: TGTGCCAGCAGTCGTGACAAAGGGGTGACAAATGAAAAACTGTTTTTT.

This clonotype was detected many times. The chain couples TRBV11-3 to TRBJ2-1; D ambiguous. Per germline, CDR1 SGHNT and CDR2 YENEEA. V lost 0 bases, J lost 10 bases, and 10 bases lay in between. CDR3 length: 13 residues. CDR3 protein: CASSLEVGYEQFF. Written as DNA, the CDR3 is TGTGCCAGCAGCTTAGAAGTGGGATACGAGCAGTTCTTC. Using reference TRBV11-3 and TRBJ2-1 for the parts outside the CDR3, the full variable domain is EAGVVQSPRYKIIEKKQPVAFWCNPISGHNTLYWYLQNLGQGPELLIRYENEEAVDDSQLPKDRFSAERLKGVDSTLKIQPAELGDSAVYLCASSLEVGYEQFFGPGTRLTVL.

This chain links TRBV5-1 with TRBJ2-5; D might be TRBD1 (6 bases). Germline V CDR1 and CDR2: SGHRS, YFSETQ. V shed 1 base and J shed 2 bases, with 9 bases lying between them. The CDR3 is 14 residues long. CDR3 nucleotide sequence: TGCGCCAGCAGCTTGTGGGACACTCAAGAGACCCAGTACTTC. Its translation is CASSLWDTQETQYF.

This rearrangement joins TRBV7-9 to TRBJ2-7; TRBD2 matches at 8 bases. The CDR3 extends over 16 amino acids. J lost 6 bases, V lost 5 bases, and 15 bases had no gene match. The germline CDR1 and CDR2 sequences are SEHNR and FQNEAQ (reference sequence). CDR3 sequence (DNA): TGTGCCAGCAGCACCCTCCTAGCGGGTCAATTCAGCGAGCAGTACTTC. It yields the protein CASSTLLAGQFSEQYF.

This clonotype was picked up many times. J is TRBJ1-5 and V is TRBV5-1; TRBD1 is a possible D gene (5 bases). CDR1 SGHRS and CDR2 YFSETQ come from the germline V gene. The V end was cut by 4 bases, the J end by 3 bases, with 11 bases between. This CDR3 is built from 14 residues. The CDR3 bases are TGCGCCAGCAGCCCGGGGGTTCCCAATCAGCCCCAGCATTTT. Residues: CASSPGVPNQPQHF. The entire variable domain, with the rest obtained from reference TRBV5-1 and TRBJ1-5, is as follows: KAGVTQTPRYLIKTRGQQVTLSCSPISGHRSVSWYQQTPGQGLQFLFEYFSETQRNKGNFPGRFSGRQFSNSRSEMNVSTLELGDSALYLCASSPGVPNQPQHFGDGTRLSIL.

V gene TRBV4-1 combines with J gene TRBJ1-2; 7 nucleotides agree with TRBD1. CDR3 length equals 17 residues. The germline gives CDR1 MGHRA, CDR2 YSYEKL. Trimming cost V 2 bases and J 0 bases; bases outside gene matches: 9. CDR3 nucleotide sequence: TGCGCCAGCAGCCAATCTCATACGGACAGGACTAACTATGGCTACACCTTC. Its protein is CASSQSHTDRTNYGYTF.

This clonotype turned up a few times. CDR3 nucleotide sequence: TGCGCCAGCAGCTTGGTTGGGAGCGGGAGTGATGAGCAGTTCTTC. This sequence encodes CASSLVGSGSDEQFF. The chain links TRBV5-1 to TRBJ2-1; the match to TRBD2 covers 8 bases. The CDR3 totals 15 residues. With 0 bases clipped from V and 8 bases from J, the junction kept 7 bases outside the gene matches. The germline V gene has CDR1 SGHRS and CDR2 YFSETQ. The whole variable domain, filled in from reference TRBV5-1 and TRBJ2-1, reads KAGVTQTPRYLIKTRGQQVTLSCSPISGHRSVSWYQQTPGQGLQFLFEYFSETQRNKGNFPGRFSGRQFSNSRSEMNVSTLELGDSALYLCASSLVGSGSDEQFFGPGTRLTVL.